This T cell receptor beta chain came from a study of CD8+ T cells in alopecia areata. Turning to the study itself: Those patients who were treated received oral tofacitinib, which was given at 5 to 10 mg twice daily for moderate-to-severe alopecia areata.

Documented treatment: oral pan-JAK inhibitor, 5-10 mg twice daily. Obtained from alopecia areata patients were lesional scalp punch biopsies along with peripheral blood. RNA extraction and reverse transcription yielded cDNA as sequencing template. Assay: immunoSEQ multiplex PCR; the TCRdb copy retains only in-frame clones and omits some. This table holds about 210,000 clones, less than 75% found once. With 2 bases removed from V and 0 bases from J, the gap between germline ends came to 13 bases. Germline values: CDR1 SQVTM, CDR2 ANQGSEA. The CDR3 contains 15 residues. The rearrangement uses TRBV29-1 and TRBJ1-1; tentatively, D is TRBD1 (6 bases). The sequences come from CD4+ T cells sorted from blood, collected at week 4, from a patient treated with tofacitinib. The sequence was collected from a human donor with alopecia areata. In DNA, the CDR3 is TGCAGCGTTGAAAGGGAGGGGGACATGAACACTGAAGCTTTCTTT. Translation gives CSVEREGDMNTEAFF.